Included here is one T cell receptor beta chain sequence, with context. Its target is not known. This sample is part of a study of T-cell memory formation after mild COVID-19. A single record per CDR3 protein comes from TCRdb applying MiXCR to the 5' RACE reads. The sample records approximately 98,000 distinct CDR3 sequences, 15% to 20% being singletons. Regarding the study as a whole: Clones contracting across day 15 to 85 had a balanced CD4/CD8 profile; later expanding clones leaned CD4+. Nothing confirmed that second-wave clones peaking on day 37 were specific for SARS-CoV-2. In pre-infection memory, a portion of responding clones appeared, which suggested that cross-reactive memory joined. Contracting clones localized mainly to CM and EM when CD4+ and mainly to EMRA when CD8+.

This clonotype was obtained from a man aged 18 to 30 who had mild COVID-19 (a few samples of this study predate the infection). Cell type and time point are not known. Material: PBMCs or a T cell subset sorted from them (not recorded which).

The CDR3 is CASSLRLVGETQYF. The CDR3 region has the DNA TGCGCCAGCAGCTTGCGGCTAGTGGGGGAGACCCAGTACTTC. V is TRBV5-1 and J is TRBJ2-5; D is undetermined. Germline loops: CDR1 SGHRS, CDR2 YFSETQ. The CDR3 consists of 14 residues. Trimming left V 1 base short and J 5 bases short, with 12 bases between.